The entry below describes one TCR beta chain. The sample originates from a study of T-cell memory formation after mild COVID-19. Trimming pared 3 bases from V and 4 bases from J, leaving 6 bases between. The germline V gene has CDR1 SEHNR and CDR2 FQNEAQ (reference sequence). This CDR3 has 12 amino acids. Using its own MiXCR run on the 5' RACE reads, TCRdb lists one record per CDR3 protein. This table holds 310,000 or so distinct CDR3 sequences, roughly 15% found once. The sequence was obtained from a man aged 18-30 years who had mild COVID-19 (a few samples of this study predate the infection). Cell type and time point are not known. The chain carries TRBV7-9 and TRBJ1-1; D is unresolved. What was sequenced was PBMCs or a T cell subset sorted from them (not recorded which). The CDR3 region is CASSFLTTEAFF. The CDR3 bases are TGTGCCAGCAGCTTCCTGACCACTGAAGCTTTCTTT. The complete variable domain, with remaining parts taken from reference TRBV7-9 and TRBJ1-1, reads DTGVSQNPRHKITKRGQNVTFRCDPISEHNRLYWYRQTLGQGPEFLTYFQNEAQLEKSRLLSDRFSAERPKGSFSTLEIQRTEQGDSAMYLCASSFLTTEAFFGQGTRLTVV.